What follows describes a single T cell receptor beta chain. This sample was taken from a study of Ad26.COV2.S vaccination and SARS-CoV-2 variants. Treatment in this sample: about 20 received Ad26.COV2.S at low or high dose, single or two shots; five or six received placebo; per-sample allocation not given. Collection of the samples took place on day 63 after the first injection of vaccine or placebo. The CDR3 contains 14 residues. V dropped 5 bases and J dropped 2; count of bases not matched to a gene: 6. Germline CDR1 and CDR2: ENHRY and SYGVKD. Data came from immunoSEQ multiplex PCR; TCRdb stores just in-frame clones and leaves some out. Of 350,000 to 450,000 clones listed, 70% to 90% were seen once; the top ten hold around 3.3%.

The material was peripheral blood, obtained in a trial of Ad26.COV2.S vaccine versus placebo. The V gene is TRBV10-3, the J gene TRBJ2-7; 7 positions match TRBD1. The source of this sequence is a person between 18 and 65 years old who received the Ad26.COV2.S COVID-19 vaccine or a placebo. This CDR3 is CAISTGDLPYEQYF. The CDR3 nucleotides are TGTGCCATCAGTACAGGGGACCTCCCCTACGAGCAGTACTTC.